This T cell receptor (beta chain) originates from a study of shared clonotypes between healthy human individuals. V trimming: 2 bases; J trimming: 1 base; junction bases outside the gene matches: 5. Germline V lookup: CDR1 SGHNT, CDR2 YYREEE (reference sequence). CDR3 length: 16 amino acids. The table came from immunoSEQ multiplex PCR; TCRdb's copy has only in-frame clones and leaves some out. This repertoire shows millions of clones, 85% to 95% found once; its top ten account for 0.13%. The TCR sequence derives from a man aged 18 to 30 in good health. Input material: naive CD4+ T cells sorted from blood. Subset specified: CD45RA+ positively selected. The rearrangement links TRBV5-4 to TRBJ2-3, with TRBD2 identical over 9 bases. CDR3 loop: CASSFVAGAGTDTQYF. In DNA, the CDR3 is TGTGCCAGCAGCTTCGTAGCGGGAGCTGGCACAGATACGCAGTATTTT.